This TCR beta chain was profiled in a study of cytotoxic CD8 clonotypes in ibrutinib-treated CLL. Study findings and constraints: Sampling times (in sustained-remission versus progressing patients) were not the same. T-cell clonality at baseline went above that of age-matched healthy donors and rose and fell with circulating CD8+ T-cell counts. At ibrutinib response, clonality increased, and at progression it declined back toward baseline.

Of note for this clone: Its matching antigen is unknown.

With sequencing, the targeted depth ranged from 1 in 200,000 to 1 in 1 million T cells. Profiling relied on immunoSEQ multiplex PCR, and the TCRdb table lists in-frame clones only, not all of them. Among 60,000 to 75,000 clones listed, approximately 90% were seen once. V lost 3 bases and J lost 0, with 8 bases in between. CDR1 is MDHEN, CDR2 SYDVKM, per germline. The length of the CDR3 is 14 residues. The TCR comes from a human donor with chronic lymphocytic leukemia. V usage is TRBV28 and J usage is TRBJ1-1, with a possible D match to TRBD1 (6 bases). The material sequenced was PBMCs, taken after 12 months of ibrutinib treatment. This chain's CDR3 is CASSFHRVNTEAFF. The CDR3 nucleotides read TGTGCCAGCAGTTTCCACAGGGTGAACACTGAAGCTTTCTTT. Full variable domain (missing parts from reference TRBV28 and TRBJ1-1): DVKVTQSSRYLVKRTGEKVFLECVQDMDHENMFWYRQDPGLGLRLIYFSYDVKMKEKGDIPEGYSVSREKKERFSLILESASTNQTSMYLCASSFHRVNTEAFFGQGTRLTVV.